The entry below describes one T cell receptor (beta chain). The antigen is undetermined. The CDR3 spans 12 residues. Germline assignment: CDR1 SGHTA and CDR2 FQGNSA. Trimming pared 0 bases from V and 6 bases from J, leaving 4 bases between. The data stem from a study of T cell responses to AZD1222 COVID-19 vaccine. Generated by immunoSEQ multiplex PCR, the TCRdb table keeps only in-frame clones and is missing some. The top ten hold 2% to 2.5% of the sample, which has over 85,000 clones, roughly 92% seen once. The study, taken as a whole, reports: Unmutated variant regions are reportedly targeted by nearly half of spike-specific TCRs. Just a handful of people given AZD1222 tested seropositive at baseline.

The receptor comes from an adult who received the AZD1222 COVID-19 vaccine. V usage is TRBV7-2 and J usage is TRBJ2-3; D not certain. The sample here was peripheral blood, taken 28 days after the second AZD1222 dose. This chain's CDR3 is CASSLARDTQYF. Written as DNA, the CDR3 is TGTGCCAGCAGCTTAGCCCGGGATACGCAGTATTTT.